This T cell receptor beta chain is from a study of blood T cell repertoires in COVID-19. Background on the study: Specimens from acute and convalescent COVID-19 originated in the United States, Italy and Spain. Nucleic acid was either cDNA or gDNA, and it came from T cells, B-cell-depleted T cells, or PBMCs.

The CDR3 is 16 residues long. From germline, CDR1 is SGDLS and CDR2 YYNGEE. The V and J ends lost 0 bases and 3 bases, in that order; junction bases with no gene match: 4. How the authors handled the data: Estimated nucleated cell counts came from reference gene primer amplification. The data were produced by immunoSEQ multiplex PCR, yet TCRdb's version contains in-frame clones alone and is incomplete. V and J calls and clone size are given by that table; D and trimming were obtained from the DNA. The sample has approximately 200,000 clones, around 91% seen once. The sequence was obtained from a woman aged 18-30 years in a cohort exposed to, infected with or recovered from COVID-19 (not recorded which). The chain carries TRBV9 and TRBJ2-7; 12 nucleotides agree with TRBD2. The sequenced sample consisted of PBMCs or T cells enriched from blood (not recorded which). This chain's CDR3 is CASSVGLAGDIYEQYF. CDR3 DNA sequence: TGTGCCAGCAGCGTAGGACTAGCGGGAGACATCTACGAGCAGTACTTC.